What follows are 16 T cell receptor beta chains derived from one specimen sequenced in a study of cytomegalovirus exposure and HLA in healthy donors. 60 Vbeta and 13 Jbeta primers were used in PCR. The data were produced by immunoSEQ multiplex PCR, yet TCRdb's version contains in-frame clones alone and is incomplete. The data contain roughly 120,000 clones, about 84% of them singletons. Sequencing was done on a sample of PBMCs. Every receptor here comes from a middle-aged man in good health and CMV-seronegative.

The rearrangement uses TRBV4-2 and TRBJ2-3; possible D gene TRBD2, 7 bases. Between the trimmed V and J ends, which lost 5 bases and 2 bases, there was a span of 14 bases. The CDR3 contains 15 residues. Germline CDR1 reads LGHNA; CDR2 reads YNFKEQ. The DNA of the CDR3 is TGTGCCAGCAGCGGTAGGGGGAGGGACACAGATACGCAGTATTTT. Its translation: CASSGRGRDTDTQYF.

The rearrangement joins TRBV2 to TRBJ2-1; D not resolved. V was shortened by 8 bases and J by 6 bases, with 14 bases between the two germline ends. The CDR3 consists of 13 residues. Germline V lookup: CDR1 SNHLY, CDR2 FYNNEI. Here the CDR3 reads CASPEQRVNEQFF. In DNA, the CDR3 is TGTGCCAGCCCCGAGCAACGGGTCAATGAGCAGTTCTTC.

The CDR3 spells CASSPRQGAEETQYF. For the CDR3, the DNA is TGTGCCAGCAGCCCAAGACAGGGGGCGGAGGAGACCCAGTACTTC. The chain is built from TRBV9 and TRBJ2-5; 10 nucleotides line up with TRBD1. Germline V lookup: CDR1 SGDLS, CDR2 YYNGEE. The trim removed 4 bases at V and 5 bases at J, leaving 8 bases unmatched. CDR3 length: 15 amino acids.

Here the CDR3 DNA reads TGTGCCAGCAGTGACGACTCCACAGATACGCAGTATTTT. It is translated as CASSDDSTDTQYF. The V gene is TRBV6-4, the J gene TRBJ2-3; no firm D call. CDR3 length equals 13 residues. The germline V and J ends were trimmed by 2 bases and 2 bases, with 5 bases remaining between them. Germline V gives CDR1 MRHNA, CDR2 SNTAGT.

The sample holds a few counts of this clone. The gene calls are TRBV5-8 and TRBJ2-5; 7 nucleotides line up with TRBD1. The J call is in doubt because the DNA end fits TRBJ2-7 better. CDR1 is SGHTS and CDR2 is YDEGEE in the germline V gene. The CDR3 is 12 residues long. The CDR3 nucleotides read TGTGCCAACCGGGACAGCTCCTACGAGCAGTACTTC. Translating it yields CANRDSSYEQYF.

The chain recombines TRBV6-1 with TRBJ2-7; no definite D call. The germline V and J ends were trimmed by 2 bases and 1 base, with 6 bases remaining between them. Germline assignment: CDR1 MNHNS and CDR2 SASEGT. This CDR3 is 13 amino acids long. CDR3 loop: CASSENLSYEQYF. The DNA for the CDR3 is TGTGCCAGCAGTGAAAACTTGTCCTACGAGCAGTACTTC.

V usage is TRBV4-3 and J usage is TRBJ1-1; D not certain. The CDR3 runs 15 residues. V lost 0 bases to trimming and J lost 5 bases, with 13 bases between them. Germline-derived CDR1 and CDR2 are LGHNA and YSLEER. This CDR3 reads CASSQDIGQQTEAFF. The CDR3 DNA is TGCGCCAGCAGCCAAGACATTGGGCAGCAAACTGAAGCTTTCTTT.

The chain is built from TRBV7-2 and TRBJ2-7, with 7 bases matching TRBD1. Germline V gene lookup returns CDR1 SGHTA and CDR2 FQGNSA. The CDR3 extends over 15 amino acids. The V gene end was trimmed by 5 bases and the J gene end by 1 base; junction bases not matched to a gene: 8. In DNA form, the CDR3 reads TGTGCCAGCAGCGTACCAGGGACAGATTCCTACGAGCAGTACTTC. Protein sequence: CASSVPGTDSYEQYF.

The chain recombines TRBV28 with TRBJ2-5, with TRBD2 matching 10 bases. V was clipped by 3 bases and J by 7 bases; unmatched bases: 8. This CDR3 comprises 15 residues. From germline, CDR1 is MDHEN and CDR2 SYDVKM. The CDR3 is CASSLTSGSRGTQYF. The CDR3 DNA is TGTGCCAGCAGTTTGACTAGCGGGTCGAGGGGGACCCAGTACTTC.

This clone has a handful of counts. This sequence joins TRBV18 and TRBJ1-2; the match to TRBD1 covers 8 bases. The CDR3 runs to 14 residues. CDR1 KGHSH and CDR2 LQKENI come from the germline V gene. Trimming took 4 bases from V and 2 from J; bases not matched to a gene: 3. CDR3 nucleotide sequence: TGTGCCAGCTCACTCGACAGGGGAAACTATGGCTACACCTTC. Its protein product is CASSLDRGNYGYTF.

This clone occurred a few times. The CDR3 region has the DNA TGTGCCATCCATGGACAGGGGGCCACCGGGGAGCTGTTTTTT. This codes for CAIHGQGATGELFF. This chain uses TRBV10-3 with TRBJ2-2, with 11 bases matching TRBD1. This CDR3 has 14 residues. After removal of 8 bases from V and 4 bases from J, the junction contained 3 bases not matched to a gene. Per the germline V gene, CDR1 is ENHRY and CDR2 is SYGVKD.

The J gene is TRBJ2-3, the V gene TRBV11-2; D remains unclear. The CDR3 is 13 amino acids. Germline CDR1 is SGHAT and CDR2 is FQNNGV. V lost 1 base and J 5 bases, leaving 7 bases between the germline ends. The CDR3 spells CASSLVLEDTQYF. CDR3 in DNA: TGTGCCAGCAGCTTAGTTTTAGAAGATACGCAGTATTTT.

The chain has TRBV19 and TRBJ1-2; no clear D gene. Per germline, CDR1 LNHDA and CDR2 SQIVND (reference sequence). Trimming stripped 6 bases from V and 2 bases from J, with 13 bases between. The CDR3 extends over 14 amino acids. Here the CDR3 reads CASRNRLTNYGYTF. CDR3 DNA sequence: TGTGCCAGTAGGAACCGACTGACCAACTATGGCTACACCTTC.

V and J are TRBV28 and TRBJ2-7; D perhaps matches TRBD1 (6 bases). CDR1 and CDR2 from the germline V gene are MDHEN and SYDVKM. Trimming stripped 3 bases from V and 4 bases from J, with 13 bases between. The CDR3 is 14 amino acids. The CDR3 DNA is TGTGCCAGCAGTTTCGCCGGGACACCTTACGAGCAGTACTTC. Amino acid sequence: CASSFAGTPYEQYF.

The chain combines TRBV6-5 with TRBJ2-5; TRBD1 matches 9 bases. The better agreement between TRBJ2-7 and the DNA end casts doubt on the J call. The CDR3 consists of 15 residues. The germline CDR1 and CDR2 sequences are MNHEY and SVGAGI. CDR3 residues: CASSYSGTGPYEQYF. As DNA, the CDR3 is TGTGCCAGCAGTTACTCCGGGACAGGGCCCTACGAGCAGTACTTC.

This rearrangement joins TRBV2 to TRBJ2-3, with D maybe TRBD1 (5 bases). The CDR3 is 14 residues long. Per germline, CDR1 SNHLY and CDR2 FYNNEI. V was cut by 7 bases and J by 0 bases, with 11 bases left in between. CDR3 residues: CASNRQTSTDTQYF. In DNA, the CDR3 is TGTGCCAGCAATCGACAGACTAGCACAGATACGCAGTATTTT.